These T cell receptor beta chains were read from a single sample in a study of blood T cells in healthy people across ages. Each CDR3 protein gets one entry after TCRdb re-called the 5' RACE reads with MiXCR. Of roughly 1.7 million distinct CDR3 sequences in the sample, about 31% were seen once. Sequenced input: blood. These receptor sequences come from a woman in her twenties or thirties in good health. The CDR3 runs from the conserved cysteine through the conserved F or W. A D gene is named only where the DNA matches it firmly. Expanded clones get a size class; other rows say once, few or many, or leave the size out.

d_call j_call v_call clone_size cdr3_aa cdr3_nt
- TRBJ2-5 TRBV29-1 many CSVASPWETQYF TGCAGCGTTGCTAGCCCATGGGAGACCCAGTACTTC
TRBD2 TRBJ2-1 TRBV9 few CASSVAGSGGHYNEQFF TGTGCCAGCAGCGTAGCAGGTAGCGGGGGCCACTACAATGAGCAGTTCTTC
TRBD2 TRBJ2-1 TRBV7-7 - CASSLATGTSGSYEQFF TGTGCCAGCAGCTTAGCGACCGGGACTAGCGGGAGCTATGAGCAGTTCTTC
- TRBJ1-2 TRBV20-1 - CSIPAGLNYGYTF TGCAGTATCCCGGCGGGTTTGAACTATGGCTACACCTTC
- TRBJ2-7 TRBV28 few CASRTPSSYEQYF TGTGCCAGCAGGACCCCAAGCTCCTACGAGCAGTACTTC
TRBD1 TRBJ2-2 TRBV10-1 few CASSAPGPRGSGELFF TGCGCCAGCAGTGCCCCGGGTCCCAGGGGGTCCGGGGAGCTGTTTTTT
- TRBJ1-5 TRBV6-6 few CASSYSEGSQPQHF TGTGCCAGCAGTTACTCGGAAGGGAGCCAGCCCCAGCATTTT
TRBD1 TRBJ2-7 TRBV5-1 - CASSVPGQGPLVSYEQYF TGCGCCAGCAGCGTGCCGGGACAGGGGCCCCTAGTATCCTACGAGCAGTACTTC
- TRBJ2-5 TRBV6-1 few CASRRTGTQYF TGTGCCAGCCGCCGGACTGGGACCCAGTACTTC
- TRBJ1-2 TRBV20-1 many CSAVDSNYGYTF TGCAGTGCTGTTGACAGTAACTATGGCTACACCTTC
TRBD2 TRBJ2-3 TRBV5-1 - CASSGGEAGVADTQYF TGCGCCAGCAGCGGCGGGGAAGCGGGAGTCGCAGATACGCAGTATTTT
- TRBJ1-5 TRBV20-1 - CSATPLKGNQPQHF TGCAGTGCTACCCCGCTAAAGGGCAATCAGCCCCAGCATTTT
- TRBJ1-4 TRBV5-1 few CASSREGSTNEKLFF TGCGCCAGCAGCAGGGAGGGATCAACTAATGAAAAACTGTTTTTT
- TRBJ1-5 TRBV12-3/TRBV12-4 few CASRQPEMGSNQPQHF TGTGCCAGCAGGCAGCCCGAGATGGGAAGCAATCAGCCCCAGCATTTT
TRBD1 TRBJ2-3 TRBV7-3 few CASSQTGGSQTDTQYF TGTGCCAGCAGCCAAACAGGGGGAAGTCAGACAGATACGCAGTATTTT
- TRBJ2-2 TRBV7-2 - CASRTKTLNTGELFF TGTGCCAGCAGAACCAAAACTTTGAACACCGGGGAGCTGTTTTTT
- TRBJ2-3 TRBV20-1 few CSAHLAPMADTQYF TGCAGTGCTCATCTAGCGCCGATGGCAGATACGCAGTATTTT
- TRBJ2-7 TRBV20-1 - CSAVWRGDAPNEQYF TGCAGTGCTGTTTGGCGGGGCGATGCTCCTAACGAGCAGTACTTC
- TRBJ2-3 TRBV2 - CVSTLASTDTQYF TGTGTCAGCACCCTAGCTAGCACAGATACGCAGTATTTT
- TRBJ1-2 TRBV5-1 - CASREGGFGYTF TGCGCCAGCAGGGAAGGTGGGTTCGGCTACACCTTC
TRBD1 TRBJ2-3 TRBV6-1 - CASSKRQGITDTQYF TGTGCCAGCAGTAAAAGACAGGGGATCACAGATACGCAGTATTTT
- TRBJ2-1 TRBV27 - CASSSLSEGRFGSYNEQFF TGTGCCAGCAGCTCCCTCTCGGAGGGTCGGTTTGGCTCCTACAATGAGCAGTTCTTC
- TRBJ2-3 TRBV7-2 few CASELGEGSTDTRYF TGTGCCAGCGAACTGGGGGAAGGGAGCACAGATACGCGGTATTTT
TRBD2 TRBJ2-5 TRBV12-3/TRBV12-4 many CASSWTSGGRETQYF TGTGCCAGCAGTTGGACTAGCGGGGGGCGAGAGACCCAGTACTTC
TRBD1 TRBJ1-2 TRBV7-9 - CASSLRQGNNYGYTF TGTGCCAGCAGCCTAAGACAGGGGAATAACTATGGCTACACCTTC
- TRBJ2-3 TRBV5-1 few CASSLGRSRNTDTQYF TGCGCCAGCAGCTTGGGAAGAAGCAGAAACACAGATACGCAGTATTTT
- TRBJ1-6 TRBV7-9 - CASSGPTPYNSPLHF TGTGCCAGCAGCGGACCGACGCCTTATAATTCACCCCTCCACTTT
- TRBJ2-7 TRBV27 few CASSLGQGWTEQYF TGTGCCAGCAGTTTAGGGCAGGGATGGACCGAGCAGTACTTC
TRBD1 TRBJ2-5 TRBV28 few CASSLYGRGQETQYF TGTGCCAGCAGTTTATACGGCAGGGGGCAGGAGACCCAGTACTTC
- TRBJ1-5 TRBV2 - CASRRDNNQPQHF TGTGCCAGCAGGCGGGACAATAATCAGCCCCAGCATTTT
- TRBJ1-5 TRBV6-2/TRBV6-3 - CASRSLVGQSTYSNQPQHF TGTGCCAGTAGATCTCTTGTCGGACAGTCCACTTATAGCAATCAGCCCCAGCATTTT
- TRBJ2-3 TRBV10-2 - CASRAHSDTQYF TGCGCCAGCAGGGCACATTCAGATACGCAGTATTTT
TRBD2 TRBJ2-3 TRBV9 - CASSVNPPGLGADTQYF TGTGCCAGCAGCGTAAATCCCCCGGGACTAGGCGCAGATACGCAGTATTTT
- TRBJ2-1 TRBV20-1 - CSARDGRVYEQFF TGCAGTGCTAGAGATGGCAGGGTCTATGAGCAGTTCTTC
- TRBJ1-2 TRBV7-9 - CASSLIAGKTSGYTF TGTGCCAGCAGCTTAATCGCAGGGAAAACCAGTGGCTACACCTTC
TRBD1 TRBJ2-3 TRBV7-3 - CASSLHRDRVGDTQYF TGTGCCAGCAGCTTACACCGGGACAGGGTGGGCGATACGCAGTATTTT
- TRBJ2-5 TRBV5-1 - CVSSLVGRSYNGQYF TGCGTCAGCAGCTTGGTAGGCAGATCCTACAATGGGCAGTACTTC
TRBD1 TRBJ2-5 TRBV6-1 - CANSPMTGFETQYF TGTGCCAACAGTCCCATGACAGGGTTCGAGACCCAGTACTTC
TRBD1 TRBJ1-5 TRBV15 - CATSRRDRGQPQHF TGTGCCACCAGCAGACGGGACAGGGGGCAGCCCCAGCATTTT
- TRBJ2-3 TRBV20-1 - CSARGGLTLDTQYF TGCAGTGCTAGAGGCGGGCTAACACTAGATACGCAGTATTTT
- TRBJ2-7 TRBV9 - CASSVAGGPSTYEQYF TGTGCCAGCAGCGTAGCCGGGGGGCCAAGTACCTACGAGCAGTACTTC
- TRBJ2-6 TRBV7-9 many CASSEPGAPGANVLTF TGTGCCAGCAGCGAACCAGGGGCTCCTGGGGCCAACGTCCTGACTTTC
TRBD1 TRBJ2-6 TRBV4-2 few CASSQEGDRDYTGANVLTF TGTGCCAGCAGCCAAGAGGGGGACAGGGATTATACTGGGGCCAACGTCCTGACTTTC
TRBD2 TRBJ2-3 TRBV9 - CASSVVAGRVSDAQYF TGTGCCAGCAGCGTCGTAGCGGGAAGGGTCTCAGATGCGCAGTATTTT
- TRBJ2-3 TRBV7-9 few CASSLEGTQRTDTQYF TGTGCCAGCAGCCTAGAGGGGACCCAGCGAACAGATACGCAGTATTTT
TRBD2 TRBJ2-7 TRBV28 few CASSLWVAGSSYEQYF TGTGCCAGCAGTTTATGGGTAGCGGGGAGCTCCTACGAGCAGTACTTC